What follows are 10 T cell receptor beta chains derived from one specimen sequenced in a study of blood T cell repertoires in COVID-19. Using immunoSEQ multiplex PCR, the repertoire was profiled, and TCRdb retains in-frame clones only, with some absent. Among roughly 100,000 clones, approximately 80% were seen once, and the ten largest hold 11% to 15%. Sequencing input: peripheral blood. The receptor source for this set is a woman in her fifties or sixties with acute or convalescent COVID-19.

This chain connects TRBV2 to TRBJ2-7, with 9 positions matching TRBD1. The CDR3 is made up of 14 amino acids. Germline CDR1 reads SNHLY; CDR2 reads FYNNEI. With 5 bases clipped from V and 4 bases from J, the junction kept 6 bases outside the gene matches. In nucleotides, the CDR3 is TGTGCCAGCAGTAGATGGACAGGGGAGTACGAGCAGTACTTC. This gives the protein CASSRWTGEYEQYF.

This chain uses TRBV5-4 with TRBJ2-3; D might be TRBD1 (6 bases). Trimming removed 6 bases from V and 4 bases from J, with 12 bases in between. The germline CDR1 and CDR2 sequences are SGHNT and YYREEE (reference sequence). The CDR3 length is 13 residues. The CDR3 DNA sequence: TGTGCCAGCAAGAAGGGGGACGCAGATACGCAGTATTTT. Its translation: CASKKGDADTQYF. Full variable domain (missing parts from reference TRBV5-4 and TRBJ2-3): ETGVTQSPTHLIKTRGQQVTLRCSSQSGHNTVSWYQQALGQGPQFIFQYYREEENGRGNFPPRFSGLQFPNYSSELNVNALELDDSALYLCASKKGDADTQYFGPGTRLTVL.

The V call is TRBV18, the J call TRBJ2-7; 7 bases fit TRBD1. The V gene's germline CDR1 is KGHSH and CDR2 LQKENI. The V and J ends lost 4 bases and 6 bases, in that order; junction bases with no gene match: 12. CDR3 length: 15 amino acids. The DNA of the CDR3 is TGTGCCAGCTCACGGCCAGACAGGGATTTGGTCGAGCAGTACTTC. Translating it yields CASSRPDRDLVEQYF.

A few counts support this clone. This chain uses TRBV7-2 with TRBJ1-2; 8 positions match TRBD1. This CDR3 region has 14 residues. The junction had 10 bases not matched to a gene; V was cut back by 7 bases and J by 6 bases. Germline assignment: CDR1 SGHTA and CDR2 FQGNSA. CDR3 sequence reads: CASTRLTGAHGYTF. The DNA for the CDR3 is TGTGCCAGCACTCGATTGACAGGGGCCCATGGCTACACCTTC.

This clone was seen only once. The genes are TRBV3-1 (or the pseudogene TRBV3-2) and TRBJ2-3; TRBD2 might be the D (5 bases). Germline assignment: CDR1 LGHDT and CDR2 YNNKEL (reference sequence). V gave up 4 bases and J gave up 4 bases, with 12 bases separating them. The length of the CDR3 is 14 residues. DNA for the CDR3: TGTGCCAGCAGCCCCCTCCCTAGCTCAGATACGCAGTATTTT. This codes for CASSPLPSSDTQYF.

V and J are TRBV4-1 and TRBJ1-1; unclear D gene. Trimming removed 1 base from V and 0 bases from J, with 6 bases in between. Germline V lookup: CDR1 MGHRA, CDR2 YSYEKL. The CDR3 contains 14 residues. CDR3 amino acids: CASSQGPMNTEAFF. CDR3 nucleotide sequence: TGCGCCAGCAGCCAAGGGCCCATGAACACTGAAGCTTTCTTT.

The chain has TRBV28 and TRBJ1-1; D is unclear. The CDR3 totals 11 residues. The germline V gene encodes CDR1 MDHEN and CDR2 SYDVKM. Trimming shortened V by 3 bases and J by 7 bases, and 6 bases separated the two germline ends. The CDR3 is CASSLTREAFF. The CDR3 DNA follows: TGTGCCAGCAGTTTGACACGTGAAGCTTTCTTT. The full variable domain, with the rest looked up from reference TRBV28 and TRBJ1-1, is DVKVTQSSRYLVKRTGEKVFLECVQDMDHENMFWYRQDPGLGLRLIYFSYDVKMKEKGDIPEGYSVSREKKERFSLILESASTNQTSMYLCASSLTREAFFGQGTRLTVV.

CDR3 bases: TGCAGCGTCCCCGGGACTAGCGGGGCAGGTGAGCAGTTCTTC. Protein: CSVPGTSGAGEQFF. The V and J genes are TRBV29-1 and TRBJ2-1, with 13 bases aligning to TRBD2. CDR1 SQVTM and CDR2 ANQGSEA come from the germline V gene. J was trimmed by 9 bases and V by 6 bases; bases with no gene match: 8. This CDR3 is 14 amino acids long.

The chain is built from TRBV19 and TRBJ2-1; 8 bases are a match to TRBD2. The CDR3 runs 15 residues. Per germline, CDR1 LNHDA and CDR2 SQIVND (reference sequence). The junction had 8 bases not matched to a gene; V was cut back by 10 bases and J by 0 bases. As DNA, the CDR3 is TGTGCCACTCGGGGGGGAGGTAGCTCCTACAATGAGCAGTTCTTC. It yields the protein CATRGGGSSYNEQFF.

In its sample, this clone ranks as large. This CDR3 reads CASSLSGRSNYGYTF. The CDR3 DNA sequence: TGTGCCAGCAGCTTGAGCGGGCGATCTAACTATGGCTACACCTTC. The chain carries TRBV5-5 and TRBJ1-2; D gene ambiguous. The V gene lost 1 base and the J gene lost 0 bases, with 10 bases spanning the gap. Germline values: CDR1 SGHKS, CDR2 YYEKEE (reference sequence). This CDR3 region has 15 residues.